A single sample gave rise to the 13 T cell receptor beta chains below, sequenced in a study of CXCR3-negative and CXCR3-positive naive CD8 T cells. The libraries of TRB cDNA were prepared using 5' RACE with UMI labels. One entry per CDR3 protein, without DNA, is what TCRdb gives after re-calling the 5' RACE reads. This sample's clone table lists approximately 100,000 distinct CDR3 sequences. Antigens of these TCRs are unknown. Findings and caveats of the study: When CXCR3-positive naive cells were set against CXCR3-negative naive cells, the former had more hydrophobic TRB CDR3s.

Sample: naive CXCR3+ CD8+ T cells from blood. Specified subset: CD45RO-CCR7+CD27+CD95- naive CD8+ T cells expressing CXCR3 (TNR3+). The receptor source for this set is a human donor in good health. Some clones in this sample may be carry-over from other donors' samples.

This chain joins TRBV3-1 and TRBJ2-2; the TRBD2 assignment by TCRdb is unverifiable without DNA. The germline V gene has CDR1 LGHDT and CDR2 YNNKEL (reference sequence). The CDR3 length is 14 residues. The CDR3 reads CASSYAGGTGELVF.

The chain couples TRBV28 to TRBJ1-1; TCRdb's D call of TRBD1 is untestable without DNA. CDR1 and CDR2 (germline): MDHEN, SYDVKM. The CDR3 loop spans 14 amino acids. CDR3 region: CASSLIQGGTEAFF.

The chain's CDR3 is CASSSPWATGELFF. The rearrangement joins TRBV6-2 or TRBV6-3 to TRBJ2-2; TCRdb designates TRBD1, a call that cannot be tested without DNA. The CDR3 extends over 14 amino acids. Germline CDR1 and CDR2: MNHEY and SVGEGT.

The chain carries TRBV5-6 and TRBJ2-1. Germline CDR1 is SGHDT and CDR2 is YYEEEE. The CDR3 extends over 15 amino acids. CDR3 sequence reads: CASSLVLSSYNEQFF.

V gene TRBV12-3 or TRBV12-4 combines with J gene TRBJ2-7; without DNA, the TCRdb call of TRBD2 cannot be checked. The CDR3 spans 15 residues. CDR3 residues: CASSPRTGGPYEQYF.

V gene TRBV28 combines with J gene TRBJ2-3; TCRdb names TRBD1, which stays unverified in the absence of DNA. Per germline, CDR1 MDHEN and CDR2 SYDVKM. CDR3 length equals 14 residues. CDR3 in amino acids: CASRGGQGPDTQYF.

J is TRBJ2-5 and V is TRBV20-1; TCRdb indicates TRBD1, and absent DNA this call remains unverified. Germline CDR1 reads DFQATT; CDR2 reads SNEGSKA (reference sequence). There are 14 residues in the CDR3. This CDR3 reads CSATDRGLIETQYF.

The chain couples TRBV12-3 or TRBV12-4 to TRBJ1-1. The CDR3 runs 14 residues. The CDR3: CASSFIAGLDEAFF.

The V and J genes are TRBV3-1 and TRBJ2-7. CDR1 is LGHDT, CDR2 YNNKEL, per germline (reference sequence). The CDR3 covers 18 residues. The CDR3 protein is CASSQDQYSWGATYEQYF.

CDR3 region: CASSRGRGNQPQHF. This chain uses TRBV28 with TRBJ1-5. This CDR3 spans 14 amino acids. The germline V gene encodes CDR1 MDHEN and CDR2 SYDVKM.

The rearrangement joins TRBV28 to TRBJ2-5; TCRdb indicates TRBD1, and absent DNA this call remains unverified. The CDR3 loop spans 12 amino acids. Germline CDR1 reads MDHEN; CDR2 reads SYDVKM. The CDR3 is CASRGGRETQYF.

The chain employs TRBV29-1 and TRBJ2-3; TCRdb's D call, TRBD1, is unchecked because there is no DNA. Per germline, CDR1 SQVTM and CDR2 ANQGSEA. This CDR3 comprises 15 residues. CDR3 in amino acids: CSDEPAPGEKDTQYF.

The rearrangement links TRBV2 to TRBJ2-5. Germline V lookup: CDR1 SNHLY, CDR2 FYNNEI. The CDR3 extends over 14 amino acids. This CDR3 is CASSEALREETQYF. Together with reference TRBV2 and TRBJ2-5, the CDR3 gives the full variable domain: EPEVTQTPSHQVTQMGQEVILRCVPISNHLYFYWYRQILGQKVEFLVSFYNNEISEKSEIFDDQFSVERPDGSNFTLKIRSTKLEDSAMYFCASSEALREETQYFGPGTRLLVL.